What follows are 3 T cell receptor beta chains derived from one specimen sequenced in a study of blood T cell repertoires in COVID-19. The repertoire was sequenced with immunoSEQ multiplex PCR; TCRdb's copy has only in-frame clones and lacks some. The sample includes fewer than 350,000 clones, approximately 88% of them seen just once. The material sequenced was peripheral blood. The receptor source for this set is a man between 18 and 35 years old with active or convalescent COVID-19.

In this sample, this clone turned up once. This CDR3 is CASSQLGTSDEQYF. CDR3 sequence (DNA): TGCGCCAGCAGCCAGCTAGGGACTAGCGACGAGCAGTACTTC. This chain joins TRBV4-1 and TRBJ2-7, with 10 nucleotides matching TRBD2. The CDR3 consists of 14 residues. The trim removed 3 bases at V and 5 bases at J, leaving 4 bases unmatched. Germline-derived CDR1 and CDR2 are MGHRA and YSYEKL.

This chain links TRBV24-1 with TRBJ2-1; tentative D call: TRBD1 (5 bases). The V gene lost 2 bases and the J gene lost 5 bases, with 15 bases spanning the gap. The CDR3 covers 16 residues. Germline V gene lookup returns CDR1 KGHDR and CDR2 SFDVKD. CDR3 DNA sequence: TGTGCCACCAGTGATTCGTGGGCAGGGAACGACAATGAGCAGTTCTTC. This translates into CATSDSWAGNDNEQFF.

Here the CDR3 reads CASSSRAAGGNQPQHF. The CDR3 bases are TGTGCCAGCAGCTCTAGAGCGGCAGGGGGCAATCAGCCCCAGCATTTT. V and J are TRBV13 and TRBJ1-5, with D tentatively TRBD1 (6 bases). Germline CDR1 is PRHDT and CDR2 is FYEKMQ (reference sequence). V dropped 4 bases and J dropped 2 bases, with 15 bases sitting between them. The CDR3 totals 16 residues. Full variable domain (outside the CDR3, taken from reference TRBV13 and TRBJ1-5): AAGVIQSPRHLIKEKRETATLKCYPIPRHDTVYWYQQGPGQDPQFLISFYEKMQSDKGSIPDRFSAQQFSDYHSELNMSSLELGDSALYFCASSSRAAGGNQPQHFGDGTRLSIL.